The 12 T cell receptor beta chains below come from one sample, sequenced in a study of T cell responses to AZD1222 COVID-19 vaccine. TCRdb's table, derived via immunoSEQ multiplex PCR, lists solely in-frame clones and lacks some. The table includes about 140,000 clones, around 89% detected once. The specimen was peripheral blood, collected 28 days after the second AZD1222 dose. The receptors originated from an adult who received the AZD1222 COVID-19 vaccine.

The genes are TRBV7-9 and TRBJ1-2; 8 bases are a match to TRBD1. V lost 7 bases and J lost 5; bases outside the gene matches: 9. The germline gives CDR1 SEHNR, CDR2 FQNEAQ (reference sequence). CDR3 length: 14 residues. The CDR3 here is CASKPTGDLYGYTF. The CDR3 DNA sequence: TGTGCCAGCAAACCGACAGGGGACTTATATGGCTACACCTTC.

This clone was recorded once. J is TRBJ1-1 and V is TRBV5-1; no reliable D call. The CDR3 spans 13 residues. V was clipped by 2 bases and J by 8 bases, with 13 bases between them. CDR1 SGHRS and CDR2 YFSETQ come from the germline V gene. CDR3: CASSFGSREEAFF. CDR3 nucleotides: TGCGCCAGCAGCTTCGGCAGTCGAGAAGAAGCTTTCTTT.

The V gene is TRBV27, the J gene TRBJ2-1; 9 nucleotides match TRBD2. V trimming: 5 bases; J trimming: 6 bases; junction bases outside the gene matches: 5. The CDR3 loop spans 14 amino acids. In germline, CDR1 is MNHEY, CDR2 SMNVEV (reference sequence). CDR3 nucleotide sequence: TGTGCCAGCAGTCCGGGACTAGCTGGCAATGAGCAGTTCTTC. Amino acid sequence: CASSPGLAGNEQFF.

CDR3 region: CASSRGTELSPLHF. The CDR3 nucleotides read TGCGCCAGCAGCAGAGGGACCGAGCTTTCACCCCTCCACTTT. V gene TRBV5-1 combines with J gene TRBJ1-6, with a possible D match to TRBD1 (5 bases). This CDR3 is 14 amino acids long. From germline, CDR1 is SGHRS and CDR2 YFSETQ. The V end lost 4 bases, the J end lost 9 bases, and 14 bases lay between the germline ends.

This clone was recorded only once. J is TRBJ1-4 and V is TRBV2; tentatively, D is TRBD1 (5 bases). CDR1 is SNHLY and CDR2 is FYNNEI in the germline V gene. This CDR3 spans 17 amino acids. With 6 bases removed from V and 6 bases from J, the gap between germline ends came to 23 bases. CDR3 protein: CASRGGPSRGRDEKLFF. The CDR3, as DNA: TGTGCCAGCAGGGGAGGTCCTAGTCGGGGCCGGGATGAAAAACTGTTTTTT.

The chain employs TRBV10-3 and TRBJ1-1; D is uncertain. The V gene lost 0 bases and the J gene lost 1 base, with 12 bases spanning the gap. Germline CDR1 ENHRY, CDR2 SYGVKD. This CDR3 comprises 16 residues. The CDR3 sequence: CAISESGYNGNTEAFF. CDR3 sequence (DNA): TGTGCCATCAGTGAGTCAGGGTACAATGGGAACACTGAAGCTTTCTTT.

The chain employs TRBV19 and TRBJ2-6; no firm D call. V was cut by 2 bases and J by 0 bases, with 8 bases left in between. There are 16 residues in the CDR3. Germline-derived CDR1 and CDR2 are LNHDA and SQIVND (reference sequence). The CDR3 spells CASSITESSGANVLTF. CDR3 nucleotide sequence: TGTGCCAGTAGTATAACTGAGAGCTCTGGGGCCAACGTCCTGACTTTC.

The chain joins TRBV6-2 or TRBV6-3 to TRBJ2-1; no clear D. In germline, CDR1 is MNHEY, CDR2 SVGEGT. V lost 6 bases and J 6 bases, leaving 9 bases between the germline ends. The CDR3 runs to 12 residues. The CDR3 is CASSPTRNEQFF. For the CDR3, the DNA is TGTGCCAGCAGCCCGACCCGCAATGAGCAGTTCTTC.

The chain joins TRBV6-2 or TRBV6-3 to TRBJ2-5, with TRBD2 matching 14 bases. Trimming took 0 bases from V and 4 from J; bases not matched to a gene: 4. CDR3 length: 17 residues. Germline loops: CDR1 MNHEY, CDR2 SVGEGT. In nucleotides, the CDR3 is TGTGCCAGCAGTTACTCGGGGACTAGCGGGGGCCGAGAGACCCAGTACTTC. This encodes CASSYSGTSGGRETQYF.

The chain joins TRBV5-6 to TRBJ1-2, with 9 bases lining up with TRBD1. Germline V CDR1 and CDR2: SGHDT, YYEEEE. The CDR3 totals 14 residues. The ends lost 0 bases at V and 8 bases at J; junction bases unmatched: 5. As DNA, the CDR3 is TGTGCCAGCAGCTTGGCCTGGACAGGGGAGGGCTACACCTTC. This translates into CASSLAWTGEGYTF.

The rearrangement joins TRBV10-2 to TRBJ2-6; D not certain. The CDR3 totals 17 residues. Between the trimmed V and J ends, which lost 2 bases and 4 bases, there was a span of 15 bases. Germline assignment: CDR1 WSHSY and CDR2 SAAADI. CDR3 DNA sequence: TGCGCCAGCAGTGAGACCCGGTGGGGAACCGGGGCCAACGTCCTGACTTTC. Amino acids: CASSETRWGTGANVLTF.

V is TRBV28 and J is TRBJ2-1, with TRBD2 matching over 8 bases. The germline gives CDR1 MDHEN, CDR2 SYDVKM. J lost 8 bases, V lost 5 bases, and 8 bases had no gene match. The CDR3 runs to 14 residues. The CDR3 loop reads CASSPSSGLHEQFF. DNA of the CDR3: TGTGCCAGCAGTCCTTCTAGCGGGTTGCATGAGCAGTTCTTC.